These 13 T cell receptor beta chains originate from one sample sequenced in a study of T-cell reconstitution after alpha-beta-depleted transplantation in children. Unique molecular identifiers tagged the TCRbeta library. TCRdb processed the PCR reads anew with MiXCR; each CDR3 protein has one entry. Among around 800,000 distinct CDR3 sequences listed, under 20% were seen once. This sample comprised PBMCs, mostly from graft donor cells, obtained 360 days after TCRalphabeta/CD19-depleted stem cell transplant. Every receptor here comes from a male patient between 10 and 17 years old who had a stem cell transplant for acute lymphoblastic leukemia, so the T cells may come from the graft donor.

The chain recombines TRBV7-7 with TRBJ2-2, with TRBD2 identical over 14 bases. J lost 1 base, V lost 0 bases, and 7 bases had no gene match. Per germline, CDR1 SSHAT and CDR2 FNYEAQ (reference sequence). The CDR3 runs 20 residues. CDR3 amino acids: CASSLATRGLAGGNTGELFF. DNA for the CDR3: TGTGCCAGCAGCTTAGCCACCCGAGGACTAGCGGGGGGGAACACCGGGGAGCTGTTTTTT.

This clonotype showed up just once. The chain has TRBV6-5 and TRBJ1-1; 8 nucleotides line up with TRBD1. Unmatched junction bases numbered 3, after V lost 2 bases and J lost 4 bases. The CDR3 is 14 residues long. Germline values: CDR1 MNHEY, CDR2 SVGAGI. CDR3 loop: CASSYLDRATEAFF. The CDR3 nucleotides read TGTGCCAGCAGTTACCTGGACAGGGCCACTGAAGCTTTCTTT.

The J gene is TRBJ2-1, the V gene TRBV11-1; 11 nucleotides match TRBD2. Germline values: CDR1 SGHAT, CDR2 FQDESV (reference sequence). J gave up 10 bases and V 2 bases, and 16 bases lay outside the gene matches. The CDR3 extends over 18 amino acids. CDR3 nucleotides: TGTGCCAGCAGCTTAAGAGGGCCGACTAGCGGGGCGAGGACGGAGCAGTTCTTC. This codes for CASSLRGPTSGARTEQFF.

This clonotype showed up just a few times. The chain is built from TRBV6-5 and TRBJ1-1; no firm D call. Per germline, CDR1 MNHEY and CDR2 SVGAGI. The V end lost 0 bases, the J end lost 7 bases, and 9 bases lay between the germline ends. The CDR3 runs 13 residues. The chain's CDR3 is CASSYSSGYEAFF. The CDR3 region has the DNA TGTGCCAGCAGTTACTCGAGTGGATATGAAGCTTTCTTT.

This sequence joins TRBV12-3 or TRBV12-4 and TRBJ1-1; D is unclear. The CDR3 extends over 14 amino acids. The germline V and J ends were trimmed by 6 bases and 1 base, with 12 bases remaining between them. In nucleotides, the CDR3 is TGTGCCAGCAGGACGTCGGGAGGGAACACTGAAGCTTTCTTT. Encoded protein: CASRTSGGNTEAFF.

This clonotype was detected a few times. This sequence joins TRBV7-2 and TRBJ2-1; D not certain. Germline CDR1 is SGHTA and CDR2 is FQGNSA. Trimming removed 0 bases at V and 11 bases at J, with 8 bases between. This CDR3 spans 12 amino acids. The CDR3 is CASSLAKKKQFF. In DNA form, the CDR3 reads TGTGCCAGCAGCTTAGCGAAAAAGAAGCAGTTCTTC.

The chain is built from TRBV20-1 and TRBJ2-7; 7 bases map to TRBD2. CDR3 size: 14 residues. The V gene's germline CDR1 is DFQATT and CDR2 SNEGSKA (reference sequence). The ends lost 3 bases at V and 0 bases at J; junction bases unmatched: 5. The CDR3 DNA reads as TGCAGTGCTAGGACACGGACTAGCTCCTACGAGCAGTACTTC. Its translation is CSARTRTSSYEQYF.

This chain uses TRBV5-1 with TRBJ1-2, with 9 bases matching TRBD1. Trimming removed 4 bases from V and 8 bases from J; junction bases left unmatched: 9. Germline assignment: CDR1 SGHRS and CDR2 YFSETQ. CDR3 length: 14 amino acids. The CDR3 protein is CASSLSTGGSGYTF. The CDR3 nucleotides are TGCGCCAGCAGCCTCTCGACAGGGGGAAGCGGCTACACCTTC.

V gene TRBV29-1 combines with J gene TRBJ2-6; 10 bases map to TRBD1. CDR3 length: 21 amino acids. Trimming cost V 4 bases and J 3 bases; bases outside gene matches: 21. The germline V gene has CDR1 SQVTM and CDR2 ANQGSEA. CDR3 nucleotides: TGCAGCGTTGGGGGGACCGCACCCGGGACAGGGGAATGTGGTGGGGCCAACGTCCTGACTTTC. Translated: CSVGGTAPGTGECGGANVLTF.

The chain has TRBV29-1 and TRBJ2-1, with TRBD1 as a possible D gene (6 bases). The germline V gene encodes CDR1 SQVTM and CDR2 ANQGSEA. V shed 3 bases and J shed 4 bases, with 13 bases lying between them. The CDR3 has 14 residues. CDR3 sequence reads: CSVDSTQGYNEQFF. For the CDR3, the DNA is TGCAGCGTTGATAGTACGCAGGGGTACAATGAGCAGTTCTTC.

This clonotype was picked up a small number of times. The V gene is TRBV4-1, the J gene TRBJ2-7, with 8 bases lining up with TRBD1. This CDR3 has 16 residues. From germline, CDR1 is MGHRA and CDR2 YSYEKL. The J segment lost 5 bases and the V segment lost 0 bases, leaving 9 bases of the junction unmatched. The CDR3 is CASSQDERDRRNEQYF. For the CDR3, the DNA is TGCGCCAGCAGCCAAGATGAACGGGACAGGAGGAACGAGCAGTACTTC.

The chain recombines TRBV10-3 with TRBJ1-4, with 7 bases lining up with TRBD1. Germline values: CDR1 ENHRY, CDR2 SYGVKD. There are 16 residues in the CDR3. With 3 bases clipped from V and 5 bases from J, the junction kept 9 bases outside the gene matches. CDR3 in DNA: TGTGCCATCAGTGACGGGGGAGGGGGCCGGAATGAAAAACTGTTTTTT. This sequence encodes CAISDGGGGRNEKLFF.

This clonotype was counted between two and nine times. The chain carries TRBV29-1 and TRBJ1-1; perhaps TRBD1 as D (5 bases). CDR1 and CDR2 from the germline V gene are SQVTM and ANQGSEA. The V and J ends lost 5 bases and 5 bases respectively, with 18 bases between them. The CDR3 spans 14 residues. CDR3 nucleotide sequence: TGCAGCGTTAGCCTCAGGGCCCGAGGGACTGAAGCTTTCTTT. It is translated as CSVSLRARGTEAFF.